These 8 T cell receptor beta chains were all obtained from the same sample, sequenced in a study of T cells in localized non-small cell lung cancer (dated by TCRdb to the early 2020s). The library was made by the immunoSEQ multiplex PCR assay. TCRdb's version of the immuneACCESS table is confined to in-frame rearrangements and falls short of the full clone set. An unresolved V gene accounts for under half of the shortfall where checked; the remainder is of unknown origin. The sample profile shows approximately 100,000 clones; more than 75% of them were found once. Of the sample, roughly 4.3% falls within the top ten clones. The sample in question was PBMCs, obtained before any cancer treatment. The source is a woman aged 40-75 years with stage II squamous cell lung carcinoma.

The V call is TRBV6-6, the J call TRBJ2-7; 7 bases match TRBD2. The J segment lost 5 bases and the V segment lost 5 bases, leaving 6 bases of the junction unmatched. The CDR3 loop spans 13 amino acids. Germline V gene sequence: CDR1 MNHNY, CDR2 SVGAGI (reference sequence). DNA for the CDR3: TGTGCCAGCAGTCGACTAGCTGAAGACGAGCAGTACTTC. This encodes CASSRLAEDEQYF.

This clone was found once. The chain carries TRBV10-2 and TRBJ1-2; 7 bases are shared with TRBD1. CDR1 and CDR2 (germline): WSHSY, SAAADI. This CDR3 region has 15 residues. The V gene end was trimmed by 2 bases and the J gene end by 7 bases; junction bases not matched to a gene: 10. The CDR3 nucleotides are TGCGCCAGCAGTGAGGGGGGACAGTTAGGGCCTGGCTACACCTTC. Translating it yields CASSEGGQLGPGYTF.

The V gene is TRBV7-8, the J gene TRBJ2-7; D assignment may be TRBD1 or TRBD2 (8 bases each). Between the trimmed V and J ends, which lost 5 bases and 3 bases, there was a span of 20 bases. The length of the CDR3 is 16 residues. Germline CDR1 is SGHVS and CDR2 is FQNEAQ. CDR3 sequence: CASSPISGTGYYEQYF. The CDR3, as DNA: TGTGCCAGCAGCCCGATTAGCGGGACAGGCTACTACGAGCAGTACTTC.

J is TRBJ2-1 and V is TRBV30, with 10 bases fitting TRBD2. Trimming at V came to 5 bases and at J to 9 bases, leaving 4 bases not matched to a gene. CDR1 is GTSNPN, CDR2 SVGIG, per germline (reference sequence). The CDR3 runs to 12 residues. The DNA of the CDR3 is TGTGCCTGGGCACGGACTAGCGGTGAGCAGTTCTTC. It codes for CAWARTSGEQFF.

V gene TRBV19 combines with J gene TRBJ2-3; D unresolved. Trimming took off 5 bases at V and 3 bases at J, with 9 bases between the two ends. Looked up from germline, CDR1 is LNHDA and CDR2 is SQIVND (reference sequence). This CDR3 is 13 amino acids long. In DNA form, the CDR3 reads TGTGCCAGTAGTTGGGCCCTTACAGATACGCAGTATTTT. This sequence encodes CASSWALTDTQYF.

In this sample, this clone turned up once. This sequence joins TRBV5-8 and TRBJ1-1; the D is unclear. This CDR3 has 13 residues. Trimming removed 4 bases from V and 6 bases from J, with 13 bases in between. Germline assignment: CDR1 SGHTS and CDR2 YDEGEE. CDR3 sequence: CASSRPPGSEAFF. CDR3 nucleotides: TGTGCCAGCAGCCGACCGCCGGGTTCTGAAGCTTTCTTT.

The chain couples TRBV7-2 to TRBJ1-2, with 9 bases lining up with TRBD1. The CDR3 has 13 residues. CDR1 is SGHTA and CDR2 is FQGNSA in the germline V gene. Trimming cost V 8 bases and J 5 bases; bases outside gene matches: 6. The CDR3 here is CASGPGQGYGYTF. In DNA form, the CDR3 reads TGTGCCAGCGGACCGGGACAGGGATATGGCTACACCTTC.

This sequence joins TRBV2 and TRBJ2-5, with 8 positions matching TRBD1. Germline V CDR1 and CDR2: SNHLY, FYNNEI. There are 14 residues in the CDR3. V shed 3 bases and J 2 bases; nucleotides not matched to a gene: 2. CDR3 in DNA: TGTGCCAGCAGTGAGTGGACAGGGCAAGAGACCCAGTACTTC. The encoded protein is CASSEWTGQETQYF.